These 18 T cell receptor beta chains came from one sample sequenced in a study of cytomegalovirus exposure and HLA in healthy donors. Primers for the PCR totalled 60 Vbeta and 13 Jbeta. The table came from immunoSEQ multiplex PCR; TCRdb's copy has only in-frame clones and leaves some out. The sample gives approximately 170,000 clones, 60% to 80% of which show up once; around 3% is in the top ten. Sequencing was performed on PBMCs. These TCRs come from a man aged 35 to 55 in good health and CMV-seronegative.

The table lists this clone with a count of one. This rearrangement joins TRBV27 to TRBJ2-7; 11 bases are shared with TRBD2. This CDR3 is 15 amino acids long. V shed 7 bases, J shed 2 bases, and the junction held 7 bases outside the gene matches. In germline, CDR1 is MNHEY, CDR2 SMNVEV (reference sequence). This chain's CDR3 is CASTFLAGGTYEQYF. The DNA of the CDR3 is TGTGCCAGCACTTTCTTAGCGGGGGGGACCTACGAGCAGTACTTC.

This chain links TRBV6-4 with TRBJ1-1; 7 positions agree with TRBD1. The junction had 2 bases not matched to a gene; V was cut back by 3 bases and J by 4 bases. CDR3 length: 13 residues. The V gene's germline CDR1 is MRHNA and CDR2 SNTAGT. In nucleotides, the CDR3 is TGTGCCAGCAGTGAACAGGGGACCACTGAAGCTTTCTTT. As protein: CASSEQGTTEAFF.

The chain joins TRBV7-6 to TRBJ2-1, with a weak D call TRBD2 (6 bases). V lost 4 bases and J 9 bases, leaving 22 bases between the germline ends. The CDR3 totals 16 residues. The germline gives CDR1 SGHVS, CDR2 FNYEAQ. CDR3 in DNA: TGTGCCAGCAGCTCACCCTCGGCGGGGTTAAGCGGTGAGCAGTTCTTC. Its translation: CASSSPSAGLSGEQFF.

The sample holds one count of this clone. The chain employs TRBV15 and TRBJ2-7; 8 bases match TRBD1. In germline, CDR1 is LNHNV, CDR2 YYDKDF (reference sequence). J gave up 6 bases and V 3 bases, and 10 bases lay outside the gene matches. CDR3 size: 15 residues. In DNA form, the CDR3 reads TGTGCCACCAGCAGGATCACAGGGGGGATACGCGAGCAGTACTTC. Encoded protein: CATSRITGGIREQYF.

This clone was observed a handful of times. The chain recombines TRBV6-5 with TRBJ2-3, with D uncertain. V was shortened by 9 bases and J by 3 bases, with 13 bases between the two germline ends. Germline CDR1 is MNHEY and CDR2 is SVGAGI. The CDR3 consists of 13 residues. This CDR3 is CARSSGRTDTQYF. CDR3 nucleotide sequence: TGTGCCAGAAGTAGTGGCAGGACAGATACGCAGTATTTT.

The chain uses TRBV10-3 and TRBJ2-5; 7 bases align to TRBD2. Trimming removed 10 bases from V and 1 base from J; junction bases left unmatched: 9. CDR3 length equals 14 residues. Germline CDR1 and CDR2: ENHRY and SYGVKD. The CDR3 sequence: CATMEGRAQETQYF. As DNA, the CDR3 is TGTGCCACCATGGAGGGGAGGGCCCAAGAGACCCAGTACTTC.

The V gene is TRBV6-6, the J gene TRBJ1-1, with a possible D match to TRBD1 (5 bases). Germline CDR1 reads MNHNY; CDR2 reads SVGAGI (reference sequence). Trimming cost V 0 bases and J 1 base, with 6 bases left between them. This CDR3 region has 14 residues. Here the CDR3 reads CASSYSGGNTEAFF. As DNA, the CDR3 is TGTGCCAGCAGTTACTCGGGGGGGAACACTGAAGCTTTCTTT.

The CDR3 nucleotides read TGTGCCAGTAGGAAGACCGGGACAGGGGGCGCGGGCAATCAGCCCCAGCATTTT. As protein: CASRKTGTGGAGNQPQHF. The rearrangement links TRBV19 to TRBJ1-5; 12 positions match TRBD1. CDR1 LNHDA and CDR2 SQIVND come from the germline V gene (reference sequence). The CDR3 runs to 18 residues. J was trimmed by 2 bases and V by 6 bases; bases with no gene match: 11.

V is TRBV5-6 and J is TRBJ2-5; D uncertain. V shed 3 bases and J shed 11 bases, with 26 bases lying between them. CDR3 size: 16 residues. The germline CDR1 and CDR2 sequences are SGHDT and YYEEEE. CDR3 sequence (DNA): TGTGCCAGCAGCTACATCGGTGAGGCTCGGGTGGAGCCTCAGTACTTC. It encodes CASSYIGEARVEPQYF.

V gene TRBV5-4 combines with J gene TRBJ2-5, with D perhaps matching TRBD1 (5 bases). In germline, CDR1 is SGHNT, CDR2 YYREEE (reference sequence). The CDR3 is 14 residues long. Trimming stripped 4 bases from V and 3 bases from J, with 13 bases between. The CDR3 nucleotides read TGTGCCAGCAGCGGTACAGGAGATGAAGAGACCCAGTACTTC. Translated, it gives CASSGTGDEETQYF.

The V call is TRBV6-6, the J call TRBJ2-3, with 13 nucleotides matching TRBD2. CDR1 MNHNY and CDR2 SVGAGI come from the germline V gene (reference sequence). This CDR3 contains 16 residues. V shed 4 bases and J 3 bases; nucleotides not matched to a gene: 4. The CDR3 loop is CASSSLTSGGTDTQYF. CDR3 coding DNA: TGTGCCAGCAGTTCACTGACTAGCGGGGGGACAGATACGCAGTATTTT.

The chain joins TRBV27 to TRBJ2-3; 10 bases fit TRBD1. Germline V gene sequence: CDR1 MNHEY, CDR2 SMNVEV (reference sequence). V shed 11 bases, J shed 8 bases, and the junction held 13 bases outside the gene matches. There are 14 residues in the CDR3. In nucleotides, the CDR3 is TGTGCCTCTCAGGGGGACAGGGGTGTACGTACGCAGTATTTT. Protein sequence: CASQGDRGVRTQYF.

The rearrangement links TRBV6-1 to TRBJ2-7, with 9 nucleotides matching TRBD2. Trimming at V came to 7 bases and at J to 2 bases, leaving 6 bases not matched to a gene. In germline, CDR1 is MNHNS, CDR2 SASEGT. This CDR3 region has 14 residues. CDR3 sequence (DNA): TGTGCCAGCACCTCTAGCGGGACGACCTACGAGCAGTACTTC. It is translated as CASTSSGTTYEQYF.

The chain carries TRBV18 and TRBJ1-1, with a weak D call TRBD1 (5 bases). V lost 3 bases to trimming and J lost 4 bases, with 18 bases between them. CDR1 is KGHSH and CDR2 is LQKENI in the germline V gene. The CDR3 has 16 amino acids. The chain's CDR3 is CASSPRVSRQITEAFF. The CDR3 region has the DNA TGTGCCAGCTCACCTAGAGTCTCGCGACAGATCACTGAAGCTTTCTTT.

The chain employs TRBV6-4 and TRBJ2-2; a weak D match, TRBD2 (6 bases). The CDR3 is 15 residues long. Germline CDR1 is MRHNA and CDR2 is SNTAGT. Trimming took 4 bases from V and 5 from J, leaving 14 bases between them. The CDR3 here is CASSGRRGRTGELFF. The CDR3 DNA follows: TGTGCCAGCAGTGGCCGGAGGGGACGAACCGGGGAGCTGTTTTTT.

This clone has a handful of counts. The chain combines TRBV5-1 with TRBJ2-2; the D gene is possibly TRBD1 (6 bases). The germline gives CDR1 SGHRS, CDR2 YFSETQ. The CDR3 is 18 amino acids. V was cut by 0 bases and J by 3 bases, with 18 bases left in between. The chain's CDR3 is CASSLEGPRRGYTGELFF. Here the CDR3 DNA reads TGCGCCAGCAGCTTGGAGGGGCCCCGAAGGGGGTACACCGGGGAGCTGTTTTTT. The whole variable domain, remainder taken from reference TRBV5-1 and TRBJ2-2, is KAGVTQTPRYLIKTRGQQVTLSCSPISGHRSVSWYQQTPGQGLQFLFEYFSETQRNKGNFPGRFSGRQFSNSRSEMNVSTLELGDSALYLCASSLEGPRRGYTGELFFGEGSRLTVL.

A few counts support this clone. This chain connects TRBV5-1 to TRBJ2-1; D possibly corresponds to TRBD2 (7 bases). In germline, CDR1 is SGHRS, CDR2 YFSETQ. The ends were cut back, 1 base at V and 2 bases at J, with 10 bases in the middle. This CDR3 has 15 amino acids. The DNA for the CDR3 is TGCGCCAGCAGCTTGTCGGGGGGCGCCTACAATGAGCAGTTCTTC. It specifies CASSLSGGAYNEQFF.

The chain recombines TRBV5-1 with TRBJ2-1, with TRBD2 matching over 11 bases. The germline gives CDR1 SGHRS, CDR2 YFSETQ. Trimming removed 5 bases from V and 2 bases from J; junction bases left unmatched: 3. The length of the CDR3 is 15 residues. CDR3 in DNA: TGCGCCAGCAGGGGGACTAGCGGACCCTACAATGAGCAGTTCTTC. This translates into CASRGTSGPYNEQFF.